This T cell receptor beta chain came from a study of T cells in Graves' hyperthyroidism and ophthalmopathy. Worth noting for this clonotype: Antigen specificity is unknown.

The germline CDR1 and CDR2 sequences are SGHTA and FQGNSA. Trimming cost V 6 bases and J 2 bases, with 14 bases left between them. This CDR3 is 15 amino acids long. Amplification of TCR beta CDR3 regions was performed using RNA transcripts as template. A first-round RT-PCR of the TCR CDR3 used the HTBI primer set. TCRdb redid the calling of the multiplex PCR reads with MiXCR, one entry per CDR3 protein. Here the sample spans approximately 530,000 distinct CDR3 sequences, just under 20% being singletons. Study results and limitations: The majority of expanded thyroid clonotypes above 0.001 also appeared in blood.

The source of this sequence is a man aged 35 to 55 with Graves' ophthalmopathy. The sample consisted of blood. The gene calls are TRBV7-2 and TRBJ1-5; the D is unclear. This CDR3 reads CASSLPPAGNQPQHF. For the CDR3, the DNA is TGTGCCAGCAGTTTACCCCCGGCGGGCAATCAGCCCCAGCATTTT.